This TCR beta chain was retrieved from a study of identifying expanded T cells in peripheral blood. Study-level findings and limits: Over approximately two and four weeks, about 15 and 19 clones changed, versus 1.2 between replicates.

In regard to this clone: What it binds is not known.

The CDR3 totals 12 residues. Trimming stripped 5 bases from V and 5 bases from J, with 9 bases between. The V gene's germline CDR1 is MNHEY and CDR2 SVGAGI. Repertoires were generated with immunoSEQ multiplex PCR, while TCRdb's copy carries only in-frame clones and drops some. The sample includes around 100,000 clones, approximately 89% of them seen just once. Collection occurred without any documented infections or immune events in donors. This TCR was sampled from a person aged 18 to 75 in good health. The sample consisted of blood. The chain recombines TRBV6-5 with TRBJ1-1, with no clear D. This CDR3 reads CASSLGRTEAFF. In nucleotides, the CDR3 is TGTGCCAGCAGTCTAGGTCGGACTGAAGCTTTCTTT.